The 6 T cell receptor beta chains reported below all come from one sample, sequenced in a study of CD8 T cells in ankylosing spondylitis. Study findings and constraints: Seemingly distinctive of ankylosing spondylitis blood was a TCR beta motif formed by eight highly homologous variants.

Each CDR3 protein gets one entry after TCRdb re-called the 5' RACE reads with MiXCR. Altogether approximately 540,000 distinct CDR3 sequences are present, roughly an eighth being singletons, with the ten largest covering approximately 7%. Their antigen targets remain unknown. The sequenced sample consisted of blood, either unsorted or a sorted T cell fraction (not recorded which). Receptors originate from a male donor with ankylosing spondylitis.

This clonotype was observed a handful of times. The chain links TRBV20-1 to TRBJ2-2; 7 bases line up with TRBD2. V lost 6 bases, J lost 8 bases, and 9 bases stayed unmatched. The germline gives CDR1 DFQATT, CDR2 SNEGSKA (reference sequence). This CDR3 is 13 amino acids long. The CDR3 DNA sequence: TGCAGTGCCATGGGCGGGAGATCGGGGGAGCTGTTTTTT. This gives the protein CSAMGGRSGELFF.

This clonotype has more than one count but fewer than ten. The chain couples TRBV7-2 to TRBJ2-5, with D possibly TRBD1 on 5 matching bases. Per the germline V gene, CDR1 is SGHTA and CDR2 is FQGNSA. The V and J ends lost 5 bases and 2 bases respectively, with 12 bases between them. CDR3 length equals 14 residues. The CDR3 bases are TGTGCCAGCAGCCTCAGGACACCACAAGAGACCCAGTACTTC. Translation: CASSLRTPQETQYF.

CDR3 in DNA: TGTGCCAGCAGTCCCCCGGGCAGGGGGCGTTTGGAGACCCAGTACTTC. Amino acids: CASSPPGRGRLETQYF. The genes are TRBV28 and TRBJ2-5, with 8 bases lining up with TRBD1. The CDR3 consists of 16 residues. Per germline, CDR1 MDHEN and CDR2 SYDVKM. The trim removed 5 bases at V and 5 bases at J, leaving 13 bases unmatched.

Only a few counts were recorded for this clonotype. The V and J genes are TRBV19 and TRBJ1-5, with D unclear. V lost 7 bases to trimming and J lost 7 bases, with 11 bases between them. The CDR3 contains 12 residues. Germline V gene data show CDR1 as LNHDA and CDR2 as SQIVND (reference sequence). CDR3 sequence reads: CASTIQEQPQHF. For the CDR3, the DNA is TGTGCCAGTACTATCCAAGAGCAGCCCCAGCATTTT.

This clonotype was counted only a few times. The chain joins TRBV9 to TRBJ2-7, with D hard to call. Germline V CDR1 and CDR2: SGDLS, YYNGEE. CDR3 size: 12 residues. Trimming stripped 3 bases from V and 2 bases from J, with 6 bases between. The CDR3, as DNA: TGTGCCAGCAGCGACACAGCCTACGAGCAGTACTTC. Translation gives CASSDTAYEQYF.

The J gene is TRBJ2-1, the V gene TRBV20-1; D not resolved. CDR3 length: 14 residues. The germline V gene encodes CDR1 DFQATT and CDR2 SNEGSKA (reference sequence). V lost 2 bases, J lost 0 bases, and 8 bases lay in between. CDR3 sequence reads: CSARSRSSYNEQFF. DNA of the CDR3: TGCAGTGCTAGAAGCAGGAGCTCCTACAATGAGCAGTTCTTC.